The next 9 T cell receptor beta chains were all read from a single sample in a study of T-cell reconstitution after alpha-beta-depleted transplantation in children. During its preparation, the TCRbeta library received unique molecular identifiers. A single record per CDR3 protein comes from TCRdb applying MiXCR to the PCR reads. The sample includes around 250,000 distinct CDR3 sequences, around 7.5% of them seen just once. This material consisted of PBMCs, mostly from graft donor cells, taken 180 days after TCRalphabeta/CD19-depleted stem cell transplant. The receptors shown here come from a male patient younger than 18 who had a stem cell transplant for acute lymphoblastic leukemia, so the T cells may come from the graft donor.

This clonotype has a count of ten or more. The chain uses TRBV4-1 and TRBJ2-6; 7 positions agree with TRBD1. The germline gives CDR1 MGHRA, CDR2 YSYEKL. The CDR3 is 15 amino acids. V lost 3 bases and J lost 4; bases outside the gene matches: 3. The CDR3 DNA reads TGCGCCAGCAGCCACGTACAGGGGGGGGCCAACGTCCTGACTTTC. The encoded protein is CASSHVQGGANVLTF.

To note about this clonotype: A much bigger clone sits one base away, suggesting this may be a read error. The V and J genes are TRBV12-3 or TRBV12-4 and TRBJ1-6; D gene unclear. The CDR3 length is 14 residues. V lost 5 bases, J lost 7 bases, and 12 bases lay in between. The CDR3 sequence is CASSKETVNSPLHF. Written as DNA, the CDR3 is TGTGCCAGCAGTAAAGAGACGGTGAATTCACCCCTCCACTTT.

This clonotype showed up many times. The chain is built from TRBV10-2 and TRBJ2-7; 14 bases fit TRBD2. The CDR3 totals 16 residues. Looked up from germline, CDR1 is WSHSY and CDR2 is SAAADI. After removal of 3 bases from V and 7 bases from J, the junction contained 8 bases not matched to a gene. This CDR3 is CASSDPTSGGAREQYF. CDR3 DNA sequence: TGCGCCAGCAGTGATCCGACTAGCGGGGGGGCTCGAGAGCAGTACTTC.

This clonotype was detected ten times or more. V usage is TRBV18 and J usage is TRBJ2-7; TRBD2 aligns across 7 bases. The CDR3 sequence is 14 residues long. CDR1 is KGHSH, CDR2 LQKENI, per germline. After removal of 6 bases from V and 6 bases from J, the junction contained 11 bases not matched to a gene. This CDR3 reads CASSRVAGVVEQYF. CDR3 nucleotides: TGTGCCAGCTCTCGGGTGGCGGGAGTCGTCGAGCAGTACTTC.

This clonotype was counted at least ten times. The V gene is TRBV18, the J gene TRBJ1-4; D unresolved. The CDR3 spans 16 residues. With 1 base removed from V and 3 bases from J, the gap between germline ends came to 12 bases. Germline V gene sequence: CDR1 KGHSH, CDR2 LQKENI. The CDR3 is CASSPQKQFSNEKLFF. CDR3 sequence (DNA): TGTGCCAGCTCACCACAAAAACAGTTTTCTAATGAAAAACTGTTTTTT.

This clonotype came up many times. This rearrangement joins TRBV12-3 or TRBV12-4 to TRBJ1-2; weak D call: TRBD1 (6 bases). Trimming removed 4 bases from V and 4 bases from J, with 13 bases in between. The CDR3 is 14 residues long. This CDR3 reads CASSWRTAPYGYTF. DNA of the CDR3: TGTGCCAGCAGTTGGAGGACAGCCCCCTATGGCTACACCTTC.

This clonotype was detected ten times or more. The chain employs TRBV5-1 and TRBJ2-3, with a tentative D call TRBD1 (7 bases). Germline assignment: CDR1 SGHRS and CDR2 YFSETQ. The CDR3 has 16 amino acids. V was shortened by 3 bases and J by 5 bases, with 19 bases between the two germline ends. The CDR3 protein is CASSWDSQGVVDTQYF. CDR3 DNA sequence: TGCGCCAGCAGCTGGGACTCCCAGGGGGTGGTAGATACGCAGTATTTT.

This clonotype was counted many times. The rearrangement joins TRBV6-5 to TRBJ2-3, with D perhaps TRBD1 (7 bases). Trimming removed 8 bases at V and 3 bases at J, with 15 bases between. This CDR3 spans 14 amino acids. Germline loops: CDR1 MNHEY, CDR2 SVGAGI. CDR3 sequence: CASSLQGRTDTQYF. CDR3 in DNA: TGTGCCAGCTCGTTACAGGGGAGGACAGATACGCAGTATTTT.

This clonotype has a count of ten or more. The chain is built from TRBV4-1 and TRBJ2-7; D not resolved. The CDR3 totals 15 residues. V was pared by 5 bases and J by 2 bases, with 16 bases between. Germline-derived CDR1 and CDR2 are MGHRA and YSYEKL. The CDR3 DNA sequence: TGCGCCAGCAGCTTCGACTTCAACCTCGCCTACGAGCAGTACTTC. This sequence encodes CASSFDFNLAYEQYF.